This T cell receptor beta chain was documented in a study of tumor-infiltrating lymphocytes in primary liver carcinoma. This clonotype has a count of ten or more. With 10 bases removed from V and 1 base from J, the gap between germline ends came to 26 bases. CDR1 is ENHRY and CDR2 is SYGVKD in the germline V gene. The CDR3 runs to 18 residues. A constant-region primer served to make TCR beta cDNA from roughly 480 ng total RNA. Sequencing libraries for TCR beta derived from three nested multiplex PCR rounds that used slightly modified ARM-PCR. Running 9 to 11 cycles apiece, the first two PCR rounds relied on TRBV1-TRBV30 forward primers together with a C-beta reverse primer. TCRdb re-called the multiplex PCR reads with MiXCR, one entry per CDR3 protein. The data show approximately 330,000 distinct CDR3 sequences, less than 75% seen once. Unsorted whole blood yielded blood RNA, and germline DNA was extracted as well. Infection with HBV was chronic in patients; they were treatment-naive.

The sequenced sample was peripheral blood. The TCR comes from a man aged 35 to 55 with primary liver carcinoma and hepatitis B virus infection. The rearrangement joins TRBV10-3 to TRBJ1-5; TRBD1 might be the D (5 bases). CDR3 in amino acids: CATNKGSGRGGSNQPQHF. In DNA form, the CDR3 reads TGTGCCACAAACAAAGGGTCGGGGCGCGGGGGAAGCAATCAGCCCCAGCATTTT.